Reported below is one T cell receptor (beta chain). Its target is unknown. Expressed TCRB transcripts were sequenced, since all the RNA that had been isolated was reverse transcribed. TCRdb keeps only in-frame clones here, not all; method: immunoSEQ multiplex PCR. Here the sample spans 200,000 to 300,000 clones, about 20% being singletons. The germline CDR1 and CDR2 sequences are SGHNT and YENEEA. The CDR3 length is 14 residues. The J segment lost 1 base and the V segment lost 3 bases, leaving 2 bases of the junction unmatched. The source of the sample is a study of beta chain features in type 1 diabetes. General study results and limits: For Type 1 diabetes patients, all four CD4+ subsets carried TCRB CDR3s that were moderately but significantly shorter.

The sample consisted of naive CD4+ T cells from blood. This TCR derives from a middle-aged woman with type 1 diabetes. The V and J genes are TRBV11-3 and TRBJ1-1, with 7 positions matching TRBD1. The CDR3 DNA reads TGTGCCAGCAGCTTTGGACAGGCGAACACTGAAGCTTTCTTT. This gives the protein CASSFGQANTEAFF.